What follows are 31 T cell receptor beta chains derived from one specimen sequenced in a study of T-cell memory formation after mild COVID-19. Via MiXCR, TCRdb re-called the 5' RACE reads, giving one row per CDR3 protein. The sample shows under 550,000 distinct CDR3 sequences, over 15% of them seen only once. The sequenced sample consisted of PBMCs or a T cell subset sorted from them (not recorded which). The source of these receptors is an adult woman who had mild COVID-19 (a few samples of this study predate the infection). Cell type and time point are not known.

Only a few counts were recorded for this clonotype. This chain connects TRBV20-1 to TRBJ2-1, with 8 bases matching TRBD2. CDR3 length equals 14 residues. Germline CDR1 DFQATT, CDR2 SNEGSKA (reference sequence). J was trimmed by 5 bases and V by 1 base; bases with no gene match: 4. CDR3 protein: CSARGQRENNEQFF. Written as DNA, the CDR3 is TGCAGTGCTAGAGGCCAGCGGGAGAACAATGAGCAGTTCTTC.

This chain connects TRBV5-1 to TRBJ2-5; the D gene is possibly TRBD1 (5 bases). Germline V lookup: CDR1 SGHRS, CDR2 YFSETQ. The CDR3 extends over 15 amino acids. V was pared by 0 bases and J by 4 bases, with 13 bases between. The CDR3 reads CASSLAAIQGETQYF. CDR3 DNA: TGCGCCAGCAGCTTGGCCGCTATCCAGGGAGAGACCCAGTACTTC.

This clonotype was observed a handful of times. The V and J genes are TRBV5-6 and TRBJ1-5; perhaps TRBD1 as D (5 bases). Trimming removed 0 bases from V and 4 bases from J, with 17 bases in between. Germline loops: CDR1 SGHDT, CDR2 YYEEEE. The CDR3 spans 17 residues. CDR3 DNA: TGTGCCAGCAGCTTGGGTTGGGGGTCGGTAAAAAATCAGCCCCAGCATTTT. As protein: CASSLGWGSVKNQPQHF.

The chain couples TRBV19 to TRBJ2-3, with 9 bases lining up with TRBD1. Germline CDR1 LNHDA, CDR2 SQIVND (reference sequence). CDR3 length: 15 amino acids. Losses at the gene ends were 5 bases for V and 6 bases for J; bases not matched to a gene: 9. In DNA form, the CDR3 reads TGTGCCAGTAGTCCCCGGGACAGGGCTATGGATACGCAGTATTTT. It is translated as CASSPRDRAMDTQYF.

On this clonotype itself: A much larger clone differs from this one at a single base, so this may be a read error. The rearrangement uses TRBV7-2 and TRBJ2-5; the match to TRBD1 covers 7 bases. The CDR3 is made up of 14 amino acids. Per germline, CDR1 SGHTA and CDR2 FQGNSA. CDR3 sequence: CASSSTGHQETKYF. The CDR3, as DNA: TGTGCCAGCAGTTCGACAGGGCACCAAGAGACCAAGTACTTC.

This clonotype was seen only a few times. CDR3 region: CASSGGQETNTGELFF. For the CDR3, the DNA is TGCGCCAGCAGCGGAGGACAGGAGACGAACACCGGGGAGCTGTTTTTT. The rearrangement links TRBV5-1 to TRBJ2-2; 7 nucleotides agree with TRBD1. The V gene end was trimmed by 4 bases and the J gene end by 0 bases; junction bases not matched to a gene: 6. There are 16 residues in the CDR3. Germline V gene lookup returns CDR1 SGHRS and CDR2 YFSETQ.

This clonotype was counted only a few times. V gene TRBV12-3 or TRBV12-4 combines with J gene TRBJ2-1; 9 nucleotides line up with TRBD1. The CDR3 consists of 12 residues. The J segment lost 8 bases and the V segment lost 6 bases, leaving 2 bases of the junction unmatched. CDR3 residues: CASRQGAHEQFF. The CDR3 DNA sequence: TGTGCCAGCAGACAGGGGGCGCATGAGCAGTTCTTC.

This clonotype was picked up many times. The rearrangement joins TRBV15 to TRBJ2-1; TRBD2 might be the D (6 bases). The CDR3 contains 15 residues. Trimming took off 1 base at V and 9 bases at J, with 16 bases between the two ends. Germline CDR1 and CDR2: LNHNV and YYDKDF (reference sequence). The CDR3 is CATSRASEGSSEQFF. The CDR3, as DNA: TGTGCCACCAGCAGAGCTAGCGAGGGATCCAGTGAGCAGTTCTTC.

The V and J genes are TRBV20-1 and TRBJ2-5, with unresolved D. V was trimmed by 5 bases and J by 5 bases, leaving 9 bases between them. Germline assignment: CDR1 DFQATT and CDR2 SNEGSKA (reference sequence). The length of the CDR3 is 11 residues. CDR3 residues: CSASSLETQYF. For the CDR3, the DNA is TGCAGTGCTTCAAGCTTGGAGACCCAGTACTTC.

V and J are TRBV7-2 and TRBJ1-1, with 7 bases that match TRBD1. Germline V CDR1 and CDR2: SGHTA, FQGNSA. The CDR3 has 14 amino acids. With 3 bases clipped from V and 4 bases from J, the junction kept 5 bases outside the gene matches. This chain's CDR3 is CASSFRTGRTEAFF. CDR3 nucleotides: TGTGCCAGCAGCTTTCGGACAGGACGCACTGAAGCTTTCTTT. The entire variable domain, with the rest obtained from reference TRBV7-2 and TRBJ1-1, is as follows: GAGVSQSPSNKVTEKGKDVELRCDPISGHTALYWYRQSLGQGLEFLIYFQGNSAPDKSGLPSDRFSAERTGGSVSTLTIQRTQQEDSAVYLCASSFRTGRTEAFFGQGTRLTVV.

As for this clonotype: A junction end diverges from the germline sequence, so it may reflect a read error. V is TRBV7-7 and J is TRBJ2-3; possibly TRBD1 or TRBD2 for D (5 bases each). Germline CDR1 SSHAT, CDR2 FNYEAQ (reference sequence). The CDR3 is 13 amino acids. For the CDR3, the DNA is TGTGCTAGCAGCTCGGGACCCGAGAATACGCAGTATTTT. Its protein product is CASSSGPENTQYF.

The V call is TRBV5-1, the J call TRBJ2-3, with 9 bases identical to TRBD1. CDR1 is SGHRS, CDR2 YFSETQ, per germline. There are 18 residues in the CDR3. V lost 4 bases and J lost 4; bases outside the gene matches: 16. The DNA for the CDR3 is TGCGCCAGCAGCGGCCCAACAGGGGGCGCGGGTCTCGCAGATACGCAGTATTTT. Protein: CASSGPTGGAGLADTQYF.

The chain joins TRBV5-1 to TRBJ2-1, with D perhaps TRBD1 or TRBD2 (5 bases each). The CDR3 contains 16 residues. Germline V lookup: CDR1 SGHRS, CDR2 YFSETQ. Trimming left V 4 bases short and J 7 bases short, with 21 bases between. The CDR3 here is CASSQDNFRPGNEQFF. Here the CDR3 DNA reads TGCGCCAGCAGCCAGGACAACTTTAGACCGGGGAATGAGCAGTTCTTC. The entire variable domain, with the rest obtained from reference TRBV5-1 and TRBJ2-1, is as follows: KAGVTQTPRYLIKTRGQQVTLSCSPISGHRSVSWYQQTPGQGLQFLFEYFSETQRNKGNFPGRFSGRQFSNSRSEMNVSTLELGDSALYLCASSQDNFRPGNEQFFGPGTRLTVL.

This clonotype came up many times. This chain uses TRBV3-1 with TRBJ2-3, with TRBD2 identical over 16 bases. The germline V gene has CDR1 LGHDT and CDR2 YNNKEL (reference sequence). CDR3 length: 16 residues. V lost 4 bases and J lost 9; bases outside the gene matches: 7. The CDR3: CASSPGTSGGAGTQYF. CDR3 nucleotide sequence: TGTGCCAGCAGCCCCGGGACTAGCGGGGGGGCAGGCACGCAGTATTTT.

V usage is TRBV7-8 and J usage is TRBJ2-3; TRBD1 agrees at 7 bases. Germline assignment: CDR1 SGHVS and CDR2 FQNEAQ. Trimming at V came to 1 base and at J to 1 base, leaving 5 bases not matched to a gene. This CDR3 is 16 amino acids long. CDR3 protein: CASSLGQGRGTDTQYF. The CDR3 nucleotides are TGTGCCAGCAGCTTAGGACAGGGCAGGGGCACAGATACGCAGTATTTT.

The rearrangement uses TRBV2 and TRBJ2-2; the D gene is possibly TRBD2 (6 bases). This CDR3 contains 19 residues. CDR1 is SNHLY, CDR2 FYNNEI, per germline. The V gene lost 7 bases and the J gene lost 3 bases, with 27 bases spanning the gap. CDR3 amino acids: CASNNGSSGIRPYTGELFF. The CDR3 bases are TGTGCCAGCAACAACGGGAGTAGCGGAATTCGCCCTTACACCGGGGAGCTGTTTTTT.

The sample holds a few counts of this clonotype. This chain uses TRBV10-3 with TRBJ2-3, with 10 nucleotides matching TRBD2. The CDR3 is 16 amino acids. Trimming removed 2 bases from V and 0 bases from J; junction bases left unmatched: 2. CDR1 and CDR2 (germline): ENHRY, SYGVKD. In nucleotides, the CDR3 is TGTGCCATCAGTGAGACTAGCGGGGATAGCACAGATACGCAGTATTTT. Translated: CAISETSGDSTDTQYF.

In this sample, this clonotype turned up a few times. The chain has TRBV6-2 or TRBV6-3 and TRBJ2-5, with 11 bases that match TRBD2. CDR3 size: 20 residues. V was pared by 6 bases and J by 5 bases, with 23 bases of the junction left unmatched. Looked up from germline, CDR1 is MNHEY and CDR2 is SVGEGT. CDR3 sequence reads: CASSYRVSGRARHLRETQYF. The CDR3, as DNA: TGTGCCAGCAGCTACCGCGTTAGCGGGAGGGCCCGACACCTACGGGAGACCCAGTACTTC.

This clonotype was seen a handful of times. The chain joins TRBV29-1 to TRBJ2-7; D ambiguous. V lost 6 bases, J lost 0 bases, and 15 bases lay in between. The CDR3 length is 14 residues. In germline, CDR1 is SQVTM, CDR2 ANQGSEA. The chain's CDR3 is CSVRRQLSSYEQYF. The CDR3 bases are TGCAGCGTCCGACGGCAGCTGAGCTCCTACGAGCAGTACTTC.

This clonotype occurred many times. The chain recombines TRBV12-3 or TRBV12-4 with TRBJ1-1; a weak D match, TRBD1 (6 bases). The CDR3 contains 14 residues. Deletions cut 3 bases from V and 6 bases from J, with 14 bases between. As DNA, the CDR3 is TGTGCCAGCAGTTTCGGACAGCGGGGCGCTGAAGCTTTCTTT. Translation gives CASSFGQRGAEAFF.

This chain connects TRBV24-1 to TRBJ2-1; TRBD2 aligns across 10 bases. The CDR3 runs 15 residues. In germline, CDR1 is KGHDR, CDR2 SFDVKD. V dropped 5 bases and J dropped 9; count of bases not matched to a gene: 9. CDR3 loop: CATSGTSGGVGEQFF. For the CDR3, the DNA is TGTGCCACCAGTGGGACTAGCGGCGGGGTAGGTGAGCAGTTCTTC.

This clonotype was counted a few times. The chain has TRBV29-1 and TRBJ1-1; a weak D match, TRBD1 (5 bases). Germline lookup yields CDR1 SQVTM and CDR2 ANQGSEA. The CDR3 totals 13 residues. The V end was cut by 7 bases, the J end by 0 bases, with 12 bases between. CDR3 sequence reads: CSALTDMNTEAFF. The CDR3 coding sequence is TGCAGCGCCCTGACAGATATGAACACTGAAGCTTTCTTT. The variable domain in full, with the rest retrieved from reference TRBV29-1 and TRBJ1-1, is SAVISQKPSRDICQRGTSLTIQCQVDSQVTMMFWYRQQPGQSLTLIATANQGSEATYESGFVIDKFPISRPNLTFSTLTVSNMSPEDSSIYLCSALTDMNTEAFFGQGTRLTVV.

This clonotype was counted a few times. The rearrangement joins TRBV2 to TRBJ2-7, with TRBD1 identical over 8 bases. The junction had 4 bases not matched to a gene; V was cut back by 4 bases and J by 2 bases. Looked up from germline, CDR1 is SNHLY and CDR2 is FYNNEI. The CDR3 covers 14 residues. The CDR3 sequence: CASSGRTGPYEQYF. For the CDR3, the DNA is TGTGCCAGCAGTGGGAGGACAGGGCCCTACGAGCAGTACTTC.

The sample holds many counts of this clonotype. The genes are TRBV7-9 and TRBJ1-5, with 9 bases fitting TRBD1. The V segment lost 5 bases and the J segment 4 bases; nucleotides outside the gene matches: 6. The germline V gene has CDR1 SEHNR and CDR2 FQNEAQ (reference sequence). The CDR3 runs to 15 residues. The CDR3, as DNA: TGTGCCAGCAGCCGCGCGGGACAGGGTAATCAGCCCCAGCATTTT. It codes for CASSRAGQGNQPQHF.

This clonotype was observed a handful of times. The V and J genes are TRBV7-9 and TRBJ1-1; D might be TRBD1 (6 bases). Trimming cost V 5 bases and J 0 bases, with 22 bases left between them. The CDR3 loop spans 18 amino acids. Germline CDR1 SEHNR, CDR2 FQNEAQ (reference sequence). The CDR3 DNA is TGTGCCAGCAGCACTCCACAGGGAGTAAAGGGCATGAACACTGAAGCTTTCTTT. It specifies CASSTPQGVKGMNTEAFF.

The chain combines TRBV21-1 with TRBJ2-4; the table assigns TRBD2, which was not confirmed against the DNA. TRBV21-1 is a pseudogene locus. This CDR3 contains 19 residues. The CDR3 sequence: CASSKTSGRTFRAKNIQYF. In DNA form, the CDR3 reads TGTGCCAGCAGCAAGACTAGCGGGAGGACCTTTCGGGCCAAAAACATTCAGTACTTC.

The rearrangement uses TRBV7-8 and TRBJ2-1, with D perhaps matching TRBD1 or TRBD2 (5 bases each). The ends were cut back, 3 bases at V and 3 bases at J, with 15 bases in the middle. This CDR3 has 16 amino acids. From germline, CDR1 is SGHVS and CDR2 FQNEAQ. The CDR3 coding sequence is TGTGCCAGCAGCTTCCTAGCAATGACAGTCTACAATGAGCAGTTCTTC. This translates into CASSFLAMTVYNEQFF.

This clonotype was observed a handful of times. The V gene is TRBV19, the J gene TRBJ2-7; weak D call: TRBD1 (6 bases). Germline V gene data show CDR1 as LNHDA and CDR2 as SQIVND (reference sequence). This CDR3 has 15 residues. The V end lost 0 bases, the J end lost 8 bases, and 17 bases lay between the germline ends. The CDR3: CASSIDQGPPSKQYF. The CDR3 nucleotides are TGTGCCAGTAGTATAGATCAGGGGCCCCCCAGCAAGCAGTACTTC. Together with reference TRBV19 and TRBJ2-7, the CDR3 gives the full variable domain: DGGITQSPKYLFRKEGQNVTLSCEQNLNHDAMYWYRQDPGQGLRLIYYSQIVNDFQKGDIAEGYSVSREKKESFPLTVTSAQKNPTAFYLCASSIDQGPPSKQYFGPGTRLTVT.

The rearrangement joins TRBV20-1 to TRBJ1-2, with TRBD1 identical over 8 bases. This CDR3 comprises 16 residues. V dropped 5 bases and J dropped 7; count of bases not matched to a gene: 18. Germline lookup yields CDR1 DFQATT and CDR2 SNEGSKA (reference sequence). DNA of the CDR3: TGCAGTGCTGCCGGGGCCAGGGGGCGCCCCGGGTTTGGCTACACCTTC. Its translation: CSAAGARGRPGFGYTF.

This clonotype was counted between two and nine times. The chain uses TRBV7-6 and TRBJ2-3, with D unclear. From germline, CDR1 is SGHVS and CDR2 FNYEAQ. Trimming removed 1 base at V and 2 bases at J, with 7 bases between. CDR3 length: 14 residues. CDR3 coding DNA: TGTGCCAGCAGCTTAGTTACATACACAGATACGCAGTATTTT. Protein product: CASSLVTYTDTQYF.

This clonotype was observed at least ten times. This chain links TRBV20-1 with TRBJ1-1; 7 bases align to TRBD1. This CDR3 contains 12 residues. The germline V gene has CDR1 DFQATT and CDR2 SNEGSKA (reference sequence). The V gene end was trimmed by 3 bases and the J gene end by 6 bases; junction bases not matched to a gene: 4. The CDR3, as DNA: TGCAGTGCTAGCAGGGGGAGGCCTGAAGCTTTCTTT. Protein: CSASRGRPEAFF.